Each of the 2 T cell receptor beta chains below was sequenced from the same sample in a study of cytomegalovirus exposure and HLA in healthy donors. It was with 60 Vbeta and 13 Jbeta primers that the PCR ran. Produced via immunoSEQ multiplex PCR; TCRdb's table is partial and in-frame only. The table has more than 150,000 clones, around 80% seen once. The specimen sequenced was PBMCs. The origin of the receptors is a girl aged 10 to 17 in good health and CMV-seropositive.

The gene calls are TRBV7-3 and TRBJ2-7, with 15 nucleotides matching TRBD2. Germline CDR1 is SGHTA and CDR2 is FQGTGA. The trim removed 4 bases at V and 6 bases at J, leaving 4 bases unmatched. The CDR3 covers 15 residues. DNA of the CDR3: TGTGCCAGCAGCTCGGGACTAGCGGGAGGTAGCGAGCAGTACTTC. As protein: CASSSGLAGGSEQYF.

This clone was counted between two and nine times. The chain combines TRBV10-1 with TRBJ2-5; 9 bases align to TRBD1. After removal of 3 bases from V and 5 bases from J, the junction contained 7 bases not matched to a gene. The CDR3 runs to 15 residues. Germline V lookup: CDR1 WNHNN, CDR2 SYGVQD (reference sequence). CDR3 in amino acids: CASSEGQGNLETQYF. DNA of the CDR3: TGCGCCAGCAGTGAAGGACAGGGGAATCTGGAGACCCAGTACTTC.